Following are 27 T cell receptor beta chains from one sample sequenced in a study of cytomegalovirus exposure and HLA in healthy donors. It was with 60 Vbeta and 13 Jbeta primers that the PCR ran. Profiling relied on immunoSEQ multiplex PCR, and the TCRdb table lists in-frame clones only, not all of them. The repertoire table contains around 84,000 clones. Sequencing input: PBMCs. Source of these receptors: a man younger than 40 in good health and CMV-seronegative.

This rearrangement joins TRBV9 to TRBJ2-5; no firm D call. V was shortened by 4 bases and J by 0 bases, with 10 bases between the two germline ends. Germline CDR1 reads SGDLS; CDR2 reads YYNGEE. The length of the CDR3 is 14 residues. The CDR3, as DNA: TGTGCCAGCAGCCCTCTCGGGTACCAAGAGACCCAGTACTTC. Its protein is CASSPLGYQETQYF.

The rearrangement uses TRBV19 and TRBJ2-5; possible D gene TRBD1, 5 bases. Germline V gene data show CDR1 as LNHDA and CDR2 as SQIVND (reference sequence). V was pared by 5 bases and J by 2 bases, with 6 bases between. The CDR3 extends over 12 amino acids. The DNA for the CDR3 is TGTGCCAGTAGTCGACAGCAAGAGACCCAGTACTTC. It encodes CASSRQQETQYF. Based on the CDR3 plus reference TRBV19 and TRBJ2-5, the full variable domain is DGGITQSPKYLFRKEGQNVTLSCEQNLNHDAMYWYRQDPGQGLRLIYYSQIVNDFQKGDIAEGYSVSREKKESFPLTVTSAQKNPTAFYLCASSRQQETQYFGPGTRLLVL.

The V gene is TRBV18, the J gene TRBJ1-1; D is unresolved. The germline V gene encodes CDR1 KGHSH and CDR2 LQKENI. The CDR3 extends over 13 amino acids. The V gene lost 4 bases and the J gene lost 5 bases, with 11 bases spanning the gap. In DNA, the CDR3 is TGTGCCAGCTCACAATCGACCGGGACTGAAGCTTTCTTT. It is translated as CASSQSTGTEAFF.

The chain uses TRBV2 and TRBJ2-5; TRBD2 aligns across 9 bases. The J segment lost 5 bases and the V segment lost 8 bases, leaving 12 bases of the junction unmatched. CDR1 SNHLY and CDR2 FYNNEI come from the germline V gene. This CDR3 has 15 residues. DNA for the CDR3: TGTGCCAGCCATGGGCGGGAGGGGAGGGGGGAGACCCAGTACTTC. Protein sequence: CASHGREGRGETQYF.

V usage is TRBV2 and J usage is TRBJ2-5; D is unclear. CDR3 length: 11 amino acids. V was shortened by 8 bases and J by 5 bases, with 9 bases between the two germline ends. Looked up from germline, CDR1 is SNHLY and CDR2 is FYNNEI. This CDR3 reads CASGPEETQYF. In DNA form, the CDR3 reads TGTGCCAGCGGTCCCGAGGAGACCCAGTACTTC.

The J gene is TRBJ1-6, the V gene TRBV2; D gene ambiguous. The CDR3 runs to 12 residues. From germline, CDR1 is SNHLY and CDR2 FYNNEI. V was pared by 3 bases and J by 7 bases, with 4 bases between. The CDR3 reads CASSDINSPLHF. CDR3 nucleotides: TGTGCCAGCAGTGACATCAATTCACCCCTCCACTTT.

The chain employs TRBV6-5 and TRBJ2-5; 10 nucleotides line up with TRBD2. J lost 3 bases, V lost 2 bases, and 3 bases had no gene match. The CDR3 runs 15 residues. The germline V gene encodes CDR1 MNHEY and CDR2 SVGAGI. The CDR3 DNA reads as TGTGCCAGCAGTTACGGGACTAGCGAGGAAGAGACCCAGTACTTC. The encoded protein is CASSYGTSEEETQYF.

The chain recombines TRBV5-1 with TRBJ1-1; 7 bases agree with TRBD1. The germline gives CDR1 SGHRS, CDR2 YFSETQ. CDR3 length: 14 residues. J gave up 4 bases and V 2 bases, and 5 bases lay outside the gene matches. CDR3 sequence: CASSFRGQTTEAFF. The CDR3 DNA reads as TGCGCCAGCAGCTTCAGGGGACAGACCACTGAAGCTTTCTTT.

The chain links TRBV6-5 to TRBJ1-6, with no clear D. The CDR3 loop spans 14 amino acids. The V gene lost 7 bases and the J gene lost 7 bases, with 14 bases spanning the gap. CDR1 is MNHEY and CDR2 is SVGAGI in the germline V gene. Here the CDR3 reads CASTPGGFNSPLHF. DNA for the CDR3: TGTGCCAGCACTCCGGGAGGGTTCAATTCACCCCTCCACTTT.

In DNA, the CDR3 is TGTGCCAGTAGTCCTAGGGACAGGGGGTTTCGTCAAGAGACCCAGTACTTC. Its protein is CASSPRDRGFRQETQYF. The rearrangement joins TRBV19 to TRBJ2-5; 11 bases line up with TRBD1. The V segment lost 5 bases and the J segment 2 bases; nucleotides outside the gene matches: 10. Germline assignment: CDR1 LNHDA and CDR2 SQIVND (reference sequence). The CDR3 is 17 residues long.

The chain joins TRBV4-1 to TRBJ2-7; D gene ambiguous. The V end was cut by 0 bases, the J end by 0 bases, with 6 bases between. Germline V gives CDR1 MGHRA, CDR2 YSYEKL. The CDR3 is 14 amino acids. CDR3 residues: CASSQDYSSYEQYF. In DNA, the CDR3 is TGCGCCAGCAGCCAAGACTATAGCTCCTACGAGCAGTACTTC.

The gene calls are TRBV27 and TRBJ2-7, with a tentative D call TRBD1 (6 bases). CDR3 length: 15 amino acids. Germline V gene sequence: CDR1 MNHEY, CDR2 SMNVEV (reference sequence). The ends were cut back, 2 bases at V and 2 bases at J, with 13 bases in the middle. CDR3 in DNA: TGTGCCAGCAGTTTAGGCCAGGGGCGACCCTACGAGCAGTACTTC. Translating it yields CASSLGQGRPYEQYF.

The rearrangement uses TRBV6-6 and TRBJ1-5; D remains unclear. This CDR3 is built from 14 residues. Germline CDR1 reads MNHNY; CDR2 reads SVGAGI (reference sequence). Trimming removed 2 bases from V and 11 bases from J, with 16 bases in between. The CDR3 is CASSYGSVGRAQHF. CDR3 DNA sequence: TGTGCCAGCAGTTACGGGAGTGTAGGGCGGGCCCAGCATTTT.

This chain connects TRBV7-8 to TRBJ2-1; the match to TRBD2 covers 8 bases. CDR1 is SGHVS, CDR2 FQNEAQ, per germline. V lost 5 bases, J lost 0 bases, and 3 bases stayed unmatched. The length of the CDR3 is 15 residues. DNA of the CDR3: TGTGCCAGCAGCCTCCGGGGGGGCTCCTACAATGAGCAGTTCTTC. Its translation: CASSLRGGSYNEQFF.

The chain has TRBV1 and TRBJ1-5. TRBV1 is termed a pseudogene. CDR3 length: 9 residues. The CDR3 loop reads CTSSCTQHF. CDR3 bases: TGCACCAGCAGCTGTACCCAGCATTTT.

This chain connects TRBV10-3 to TRBJ2-7; D is ambiguous. Germline CDR1 ENHRY, CDR2 SYGVKD. This CDR3 region has 12 residues. Between the trimmed V and J ends, which lost 3 bases and 0 bases, there was a span of 3 bases. The CDR3 protein is CAISDYSYEQYF. CDR3 bases: TGTGCCATCAGTGACTACTCCTACGAGCAGTACTTC.

The chain has TRBV5-6 and TRBJ2-3; TRBD2 might be the D (5 bases). CDR3 size: 14 residues. The V end lost 6 bases, the J end lost 2 bases, and 13 bases lay between the germline ends. Per the germline V gene, CDR1 is SGHDT and CDR2 is YYEEEE. The CDR3 bases are TGTGCCAGCACTACCGGACTGTACACAGATACGCAGTATTTT. Protein: CASTTGLYTDTQYF. Filled out from reference TRBV5-6 and TRBJ2-3, the complete variable domain reads DAGVTQSPTHLIKTRGQQVTLRCSPKSGHDTVSWYQQALGQGPQFIFQYYEEEERQRGNFPDRFSGHQFPNYSSELNVNALLLGDSALYLCASTTGLYTDTQYFGPGTRLTVL.

This chain links TRBV27 with TRBJ2-7; TRBD1 aligns across 8 bases. The CDR3 loop spans 16 amino acids. The germline gives CDR1 MNHEY, CDR2 SMNVEV (reference sequence). Trimming cost V 1 base and J 0 bases; bases outside gene matches: 5. The CDR3 DNA is TGTGCCAGCAGTTTATTAGGACAGGGAGGCTCCTACGAGCAGTACTTC. It is translated as CASSLLGQGGSYEQYF.

V gene TRBV7-9 combines with J gene TRBJ2-7, with TRBD1 matching 8 bases. Germline values: CDR1 SEHNR, CDR2 FQNEAQ (reference sequence). Trimming cost V 3 bases and J 0 bases; bases outside gene matches: 10. The CDR3 consists of 17 residues. The CDR3 DNA reads TGTGCCAGCAGCTTTAAACCCGAACAGGGGGGCTCCTACGAGCAGTACTTC. Its translation: CASSFKPEQGGSYEQYF.

The chain links TRBV7-9 to TRBJ1-1, with unresolved D. Germline V CDR1 and CDR2: SEHNR, FQNEAQ (reference sequence). The CDR3 is 15 amino acids. The V end was cut by 3 bases, the J end by 0 bases, with 11 bases between. CDR3 nucleotide sequence: TGTGCCAGCAGCTTCGACGGCGGGGTGAACACTGAAGCTTTCTTT. This codes for CASSFDGGVNTEAFF.

The gene calls are TRBV18 and TRBJ2-1; 10 bases line up with TRBD2. Germline V CDR1 and CDR2: KGHSH, LQKENI. The CDR3 covers 15 residues. Trimming cost V 8 bases and J 8 bases; bases outside gene matches: 12. CDR3 DNA sequence: TGTGCCAGCCCGGGACCCCAGCGGGAGGGGTATGAGCAGTTCTTC. It is translated as CASPGPQREGYEQFF.

The chain recombines TRBV5-1 with TRBJ2-5; 11 bases line up with TRBD1. Germline V gene data show CDR1 as SGHRS and CDR2 as YFSETQ. J gave up 4 bases and V 0 bases, and 11 bases lay outside the gene matches. The CDR3 is 18 amino acids. The CDR3 bases are TGCGCCAGCAGCTTGGTCCGGACAGGGGGCGCAGGGGTAGAGACCCAGTACTTC. It yields the protein CASSLVRTGGAGVETQYF.

The rearrangement links TRBV18 to TRBJ1-3; the match to TRBD1 covers 7 bases. This CDR3 has 15 amino acids. Per the germline V gene, CDR1 is KGHSH and CDR2 is LQKENI. The junction had 7 bases not matched to a gene; V was cut back by 4 bases and J by 4 bases. As DNA, the CDR3 is TGTGCCAGCTCACTCTCGACAGGGCGAGGAAACACCATATATTTT. Its translation is CASSLSTGRGNTIYF.

This chain connects TRBV5-5 to TRBJ2-1; 7 positions match TRBD2. Germline V gene data show CDR1 as SGHKS and CDR2 as YYEKEE (reference sequence). The CDR3 loop spans 16 amino acids. The CDR3: CETNRIPGGRLNEQFF. The CDR3 DNA is TGTGAAACCAACAGAATACCGGGCGGGAGACTAAATGAGCAGTTCTTC. Drawing the rest from reference TRBV5-5 and TRBJ2-1, the complete variable domain is DAGVTQSPTHLIKTRGQQVTLRCSPISGHKSVSWYQQVLGQGPQFIFQYYEKEERGRGNFPDRFSARQFPNYSSELNVNALLLGDSALYLCETNRIPGGRLNEQFFGPGTRLTVL.

The gene calls are TRBV9 and TRBJ2-7; TRBD1 might be the D (6 bases). This CDR3 is built from 12 residues. Germline V gene sequence: CDR1 SGDLS, CDR2 YYNGEE. The V and J ends lost 4 bases and 5 bases respectively, with 10 bases between them. CDR3 loop: CASSSQGHEQYF. The CDR3 bases are TGTGCCAGCAGCTCCCAGGGGCACGAGCAGTACTTC.

The V gene is TRBV5-1, the J gene TRBJ1-1; 7 nucleotides agree with TRBD1. CDR1 and CDR2 from the germline V gene are SGHRS and YFSETQ. The CDR3 is made up of 14 amino acids. V was pared by 7 bases and J by 3 bases, with 9 bases of the junction left unmatched. The CDR3 nucleotides read TGCGCCAGCGGTTATGACAGGGCCGACACTGAAGCTTTCTTT. Protein: CASGYDRADTEAFF. The full variable domain, rest sourced from reference TRBV5-1 and TRBJ1-1, is KAGVTQTPRYLIKTRGQQVTLSCSPISGHRSVSWYQQTPGQGLQFLFEYFSETQRNKGNFPGRFSGRQFSNSRSEMNVSTLELGDSALYLCASGYDRADTEAFFGQGTRLTVV.

The rearrangement uses TRBV18 and TRBJ1-1; no clear D. CDR1 and CDR2 from the germline V gene are KGHSH and LQKENI. Trimming took 0 bases from V and 3 from J, leaving 11 bases between them. This CDR3 is 15 amino acids long. CDR3 nucleotides: TGTGCCAGCTCACCACCGGCGAAGGGAGACACTGAAGCTTTCTTT. It encodes CASSPPAKGDTEAFF.